This T cell receptor (beta chain) was obtained from a study of blood T cell repertoires in COVID-19 (dated by TCRdb to between 2020 and 2021). At the level of the whole study: The collaborator samples originated in the United States, Italy and Spain and spanned the acute and convalescent phases of COVID-19. The material from the prospective study consisted of cDNA or gDNA derived from T cells, B-cell-depleted T cells, or PBMCs. Subjects who had been exposed to COVID-19, were actively infected with it, or had recovered from it provided the deeply sampled blood TCRbeta repertoires that made up the dataset. The repertoires were made available in a free public database intended to serve as a resource for research on the immune response to SARS-CoV-2. The samples were drawn from two sources: the first 160 participants of the ongoing ImmuneRACE study, and some 1,300 subjects contributed by 6 global collaborators. Sample metadata almost always included a de-identified subject ID, COVID-19 status, age in years and sex. HLA class I and class II types, where available, came from metadata supplied by the sample provider rather than from assay-based typing.

Comments on this clone: Its cognate antigen has yet to be identified. Per-base quality was not reported, and no clone a single base away is much larger than it.

Overall results and qualifications from the work: The quantity of clinical and demographic metadata differed by source and by participant and was supplied without curation.

V is shortened by 5 bases, J by 0 bases, and the region joining them spans 18 bases. CDR1 and CDR2, per the germline V gene, are WSHSY and SAAADI. There are 17 amino acids in the CDR3, from cysteine to phenylalanine inclusive. The sequence is cut down to CDR3 DNA, 51 bases in frame from base 1. TCRbeta CDR3 regions were amplified from genomic DNA using the immunoSEQ Assay, a bias-controlled multiplex PCR. The paper's data handling went like this. The number of nucleated cells in each sample was estimated from the amplification of reference gene primers within the assay. To quantify the absolute abundance of each unique TCRbeta CDR3 rearrangement, sequence reads were collapsed and filtered. For each sample, productive Simpson clonality was calculated as the square root of Simpson's diversity index over productive rearrangements. Sourced from immuneACCESS, this table was stored by TCRdb with only in-frame sequences that have V and J called. A share of the clones is absent; for the studies checked, an unresolved V gene accounts for under half, and the remainder has no known explanation. V, J and clone size reflect that table, while D and trimming were determined from the DNA. The sample yields approximately 94,000 clones; roughly 87% were counted once. The ten most abundant clones make up approximately 7.3% of the sample.

Collaborating institutions collected whole blood in K2EDTA tubes following their own protocols. For TCRbeta analysis, collaborators shipped samples in one of three forms: frozen whole blood, isolated PBMCs, or DNA extracted from either of those sample types. Sample: peripheral blood. This clonotype was obtained from a man aged 25 to 45 in a cohort sampled during active COVID-19. The V and J genes are TRBV10-2 and TRBJ2-3; a weak D assignment points to TRBD1 (6 bases agree). The nucleotides read TGCGCCAGCAGTATCCAAATTACAGGGATTAGCACAGATACGCAGTATTTT. It is translated as CASSIQITGISTDTQYF.